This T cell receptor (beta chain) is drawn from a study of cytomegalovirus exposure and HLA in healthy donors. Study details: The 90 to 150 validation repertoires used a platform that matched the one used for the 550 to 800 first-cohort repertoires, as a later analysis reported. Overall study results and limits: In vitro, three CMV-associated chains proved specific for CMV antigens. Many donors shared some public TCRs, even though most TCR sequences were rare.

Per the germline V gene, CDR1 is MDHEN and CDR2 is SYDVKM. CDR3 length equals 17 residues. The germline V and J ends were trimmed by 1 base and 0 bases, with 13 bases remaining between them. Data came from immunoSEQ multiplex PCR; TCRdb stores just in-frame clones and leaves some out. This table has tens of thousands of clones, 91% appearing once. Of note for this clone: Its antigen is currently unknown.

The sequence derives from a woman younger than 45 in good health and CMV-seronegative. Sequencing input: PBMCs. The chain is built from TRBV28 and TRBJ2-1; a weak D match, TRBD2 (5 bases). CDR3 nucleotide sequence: TGTGCCAGCAGTTTATCTCCGTGGAGGAGCTCCTACAATGAGCAGTTCTTC. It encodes CASSLSPWRSSYNEQFF. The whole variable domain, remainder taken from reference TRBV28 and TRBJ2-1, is DVKVTQSSRYLVKRTGEKVFLECVQDMDHENMFWYRQDPGLGLRLIYFSYDVKMKEKGDIPEGYSVSREKKERFSLILESASTNQTSMYLCASSLSPWRSSYNEQFFGPGTRLTVL.